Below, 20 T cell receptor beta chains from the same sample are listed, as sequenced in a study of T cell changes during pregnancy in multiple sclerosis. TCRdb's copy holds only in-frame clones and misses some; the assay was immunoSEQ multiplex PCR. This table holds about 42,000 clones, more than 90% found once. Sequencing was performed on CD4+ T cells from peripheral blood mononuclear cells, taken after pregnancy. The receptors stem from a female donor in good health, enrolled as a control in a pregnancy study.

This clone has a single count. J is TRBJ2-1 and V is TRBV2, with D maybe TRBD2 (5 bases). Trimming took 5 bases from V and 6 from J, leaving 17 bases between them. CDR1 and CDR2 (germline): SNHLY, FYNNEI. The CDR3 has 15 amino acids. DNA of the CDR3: TGTGCCAGCAGTTCGGGATCTTCAATGTTCAATGAGCAGTTCTTC. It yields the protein CASSSGSSMFNEQFF.

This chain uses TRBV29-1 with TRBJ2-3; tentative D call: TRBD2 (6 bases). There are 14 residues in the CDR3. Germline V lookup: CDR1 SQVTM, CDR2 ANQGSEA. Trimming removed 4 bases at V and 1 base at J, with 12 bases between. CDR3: CSVAVGGGTDTQYF. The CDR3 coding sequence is TGCAGCGTTGCCGTGGGGGGAGGCACAGATACGCAGTATTTT.

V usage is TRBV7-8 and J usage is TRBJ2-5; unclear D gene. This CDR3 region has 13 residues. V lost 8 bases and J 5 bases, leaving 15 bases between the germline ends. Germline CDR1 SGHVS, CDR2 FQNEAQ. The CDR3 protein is CASRRQPYETQYF. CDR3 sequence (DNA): TGTGCCAGCCGTAGACAACCCTATGAGACCCAGTACTTC.

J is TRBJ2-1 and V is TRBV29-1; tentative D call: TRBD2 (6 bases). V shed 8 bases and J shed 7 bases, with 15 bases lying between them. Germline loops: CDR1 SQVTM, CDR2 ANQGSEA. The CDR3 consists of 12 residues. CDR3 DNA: TGCAGCCTCGCTGGGGGAGGAAATGAGCAGTTCTTC. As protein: CSLAGGGNEQFF.

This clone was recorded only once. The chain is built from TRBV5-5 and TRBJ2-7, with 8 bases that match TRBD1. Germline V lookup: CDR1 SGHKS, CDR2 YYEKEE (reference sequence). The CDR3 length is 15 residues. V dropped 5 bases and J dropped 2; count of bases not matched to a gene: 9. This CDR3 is CASRSPGTGPYEQYF. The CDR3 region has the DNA TGTGCCAGCAGATCTCCCGGGACAGGCCCCTACGAGCAGTACTTC. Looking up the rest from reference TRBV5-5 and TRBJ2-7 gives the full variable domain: DAGVTQSPTHLIKTRGQQVTLRCSPISGHKSVSWYQQVLGQGPQFIFQYYEKEERGRGNFPDRFSARQFPNYSSELNVNALLLGDSALYLCASRSPGTGPYEQYFGPGTRLTVT.

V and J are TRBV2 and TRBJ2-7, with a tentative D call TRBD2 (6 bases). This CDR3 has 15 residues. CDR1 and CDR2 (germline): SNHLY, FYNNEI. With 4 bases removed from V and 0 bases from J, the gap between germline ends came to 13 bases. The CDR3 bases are TGTGCCAGCAGTGTCGGGGGATCCCACTCCTACGAGCAGTACTTC. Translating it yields CASSVGGSHSYEQYF.

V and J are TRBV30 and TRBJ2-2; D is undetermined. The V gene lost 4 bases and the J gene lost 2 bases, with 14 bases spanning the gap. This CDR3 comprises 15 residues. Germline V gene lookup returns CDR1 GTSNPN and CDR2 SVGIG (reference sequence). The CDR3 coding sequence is TGTGCCTGGAAAGCGCTGGGTTCTAACACCGGGGAGCTGTTTTTT. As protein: CAWKALGSNTGELFF.

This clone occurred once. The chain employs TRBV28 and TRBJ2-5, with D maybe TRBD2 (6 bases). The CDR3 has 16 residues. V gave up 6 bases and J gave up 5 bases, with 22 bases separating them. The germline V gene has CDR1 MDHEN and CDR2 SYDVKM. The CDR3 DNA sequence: TGTGCCAGCAGGGGAGGTCGAGTAGCGATGGGCGAGACCCAGTACTTC. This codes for CASRGGRVAMGETQYF.

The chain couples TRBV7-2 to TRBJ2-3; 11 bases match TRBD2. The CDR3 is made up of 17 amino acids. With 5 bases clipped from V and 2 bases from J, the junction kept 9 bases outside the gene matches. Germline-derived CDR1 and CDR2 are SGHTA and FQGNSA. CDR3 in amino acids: CASSRTSGGAVTDTQYF. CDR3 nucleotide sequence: TGTGCCAGCAGCCGAACTAGCGGGGGAGCAGTCACAGATACGCAGTATTTT.

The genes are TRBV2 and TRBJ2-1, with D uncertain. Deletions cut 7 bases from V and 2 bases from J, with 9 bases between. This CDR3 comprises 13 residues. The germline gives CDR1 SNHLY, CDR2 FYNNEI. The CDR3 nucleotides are TGTGCCAGCATGGGCCGGCCCTACAATGAGCAGTTCTTC. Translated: CASMGRPYNEQFF.

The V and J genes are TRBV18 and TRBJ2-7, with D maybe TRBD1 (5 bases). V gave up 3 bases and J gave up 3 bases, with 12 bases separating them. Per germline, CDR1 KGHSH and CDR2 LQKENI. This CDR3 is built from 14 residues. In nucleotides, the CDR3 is TGTGCCAGCTCACCGGGGCAGCCGCTCTACGAGCAGTACTTC. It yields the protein CASSPGQPLYEQYF.

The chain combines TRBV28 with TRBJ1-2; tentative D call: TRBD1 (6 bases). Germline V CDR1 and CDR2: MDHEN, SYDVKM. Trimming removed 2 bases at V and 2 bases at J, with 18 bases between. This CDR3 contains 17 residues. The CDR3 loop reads CASSLNRVPRANYGYTF. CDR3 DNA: TGTGCCAGCAGTTTAAACAGGGTCCCCCGGGCGAACTATGGCTACACCTTC.

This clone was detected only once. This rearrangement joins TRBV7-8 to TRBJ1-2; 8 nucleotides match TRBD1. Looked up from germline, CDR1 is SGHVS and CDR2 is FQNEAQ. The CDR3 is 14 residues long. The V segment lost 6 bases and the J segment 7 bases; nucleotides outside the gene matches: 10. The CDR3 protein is CASSLGQGVAGYTF. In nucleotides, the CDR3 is TGTGCCAGCAGTCTTGGACAGGGAGTCGCTGGCTACACCTTC.

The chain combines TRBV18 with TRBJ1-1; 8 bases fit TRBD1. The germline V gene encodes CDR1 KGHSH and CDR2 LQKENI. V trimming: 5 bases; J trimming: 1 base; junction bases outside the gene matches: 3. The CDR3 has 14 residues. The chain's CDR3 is CASSSGTGNTEAFF. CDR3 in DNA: TGTGCCAGCTCATCAGGGACAGGGAACACTGAAGCTTTCTTT.

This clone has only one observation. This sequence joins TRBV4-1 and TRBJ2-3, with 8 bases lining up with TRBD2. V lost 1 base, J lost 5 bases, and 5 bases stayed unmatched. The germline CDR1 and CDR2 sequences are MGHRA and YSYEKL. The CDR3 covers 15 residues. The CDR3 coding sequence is TGCGCCAGCAGCCAAGGAGCGGGAGCCGGAGATACGCAGTATTTT. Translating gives CASSQGAGAGDTQYF.

The CDR3 loop is CASSGRLQGNYGYTF. CDR3 DNA: TGTGCCAGCAGTGGCAGACTACAGGGGAACTATGGCTACACCTTC. The chain joins TRBV25-1 to TRBJ1-2; 7 bases align to TRBD1. The germline V gene encodes CDR1 MGHDK and CDR2 SYGVNS. With 4 bases clipped from V and 2 bases from J, the junction kept 7 bases outside the gene matches. The CDR3 consists of 15 residues.

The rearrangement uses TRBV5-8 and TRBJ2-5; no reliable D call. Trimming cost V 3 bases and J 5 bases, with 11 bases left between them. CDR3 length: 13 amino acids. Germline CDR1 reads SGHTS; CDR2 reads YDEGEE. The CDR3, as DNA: TGTGCCAGCAGCTCAAGAAGTGCGGAGACCCAGTACTTC. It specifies CASSSRSAETQYF. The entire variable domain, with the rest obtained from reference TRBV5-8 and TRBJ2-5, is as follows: EAGVTQSPTHLIKTRGQQATLRCSPISGHTSVYWYQQALGLGLQFLLWYDEGEERNRGNFPPRFSGRQFPNYSSELNVNALELEDSALYLCASSSRSAETQYFGPGTRLLVL.

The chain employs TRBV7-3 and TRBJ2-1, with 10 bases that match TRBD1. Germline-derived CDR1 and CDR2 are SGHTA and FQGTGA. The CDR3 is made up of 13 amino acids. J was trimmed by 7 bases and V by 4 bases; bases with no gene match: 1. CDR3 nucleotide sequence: TGTGCCAGCAGCTGGGACAGGGGTAATGAGCAGTTCTTC. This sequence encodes CASSWDRGNEQFF.

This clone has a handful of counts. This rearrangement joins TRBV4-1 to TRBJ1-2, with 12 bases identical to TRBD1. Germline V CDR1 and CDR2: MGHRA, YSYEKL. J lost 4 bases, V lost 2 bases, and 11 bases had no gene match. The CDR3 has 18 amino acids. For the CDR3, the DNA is TGCGCCAGCAGCCAACTAACCGGGACAGGGGGCGATGGCTATGGCTACACCTTC. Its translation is CASSQLTGTGGDGYGYTF.

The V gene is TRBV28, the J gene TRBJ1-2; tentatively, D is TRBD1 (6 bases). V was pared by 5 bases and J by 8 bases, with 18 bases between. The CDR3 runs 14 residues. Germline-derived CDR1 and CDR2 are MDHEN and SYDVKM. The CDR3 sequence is CASSAEQNRDGYTF. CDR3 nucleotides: TGTGCCAGCAGTGCGGAACAGAACAGGGACGGCTACACCTTC.